This T cell receptor (beta chain) was documented in a study of patients with pleural tuberculosis (dated by TCRdb to the mid-2010s). The germline V gene (reference sequence) gives CDR1 as MNHEY and CDR2 as SMNVEV. Spanning cysteine to phenylalanine, the CDR3 consists of 13 amino acids. Only CDR3 DNA is held: 39 bases, read in frame from base 1. The sequencer was an Illumina Genome Analyzer IIx. The public reads were run again by TCRdb, first through fastp at Q25 and then through MiXCR, and only productive beta chains were kept. Records with the same CDR3 protein are collapsed into one entry carrying the most frequent genes and DNA. The sample table records 25,000 to 30,000 distinct CDR3 sequences; 18% of these occur just once. 3.5% to 4.5% of the sample belongs to the ten largest clones. Concerning this clonotype itself: It has no known antigen specificity. An end of the junction differs from the germline gene, which may be a read error.

Sequencing used peripheral blood. The source of this sequence is a human donor with pleural tuberculosis. The rearranged segments are TRBV27 and TRBJ2-1; 9 central bases correspond to TRBD1. CDR3 sequence: CSSSCDRGDEQFF. The base sequence is TGTTCCAGCAGTTGCGACAGGGGGGATGAGCAGTTCTTC.